These 15 T cell receptor beta chains came from one sample sequenced in a study of blood T cells in healthy people across ages. A second 7 to 11 cycle PCR used barcoded and J-beta primers. TCRdb re-derived calls from the 5' RACE reads in MiXCR, one entry per CDR3 protein. This sample carries 540,000 or so distinct CDR3 sequences, under 30% of them seen once, and the ten largest clones take roughly 10%. This sample was shared with a second study, whose subject was T cells of mothers and their children.

The sample was blood. The receptors stem from a boy aged 5-17 years in good health.

The chain carries TRBV20-1 and TRBJ2-5; 7 bases align to TRBD2. The J call may not be correct, given that the DNA end is closer to TRBJ2-7. The CDR3 is made up of 13 amino acids. Germline V gene lookup returns CDR1 DFQATT and CDR2 SNEGSKA (reference sequence). CDR3 amino acids: CSASNSGPYEQYF. The CDR3, as DNA: TGCAGTGCTAGTAATAGCGGGCCCTACGAGCAGTACTTC.

This clonotype has only a few counts. The gene calls are TRBV20-1 and TRBJ1-2; D is possibly TRBD1 (5 bases). CDR3 length: 14 amino acids. Germline V gene data show CDR1 as DFQATT and CDR2 as SNEGSKA (reference sequence). The CDR3, as DNA: TGCAGCATCGATCCGGCGTGGCAGGGATATGGCTACACCTTC. Residues: CSIDPAWQGYGYTF.

This clonotype was detected only a few times. The chain uses TRBV20-1 and TRBJ1-2; 7 bases are shared with TRBD1. Germline CDR1 DFQATT, CDR2 SNEGSKA (reference sequence). The CDR3 has 15 amino acids. The trim removed 5 bases at V and 5 bases at J, leaving 14 bases unmatched. CDR3: CSASIGTVGSYGYTF. The CDR3 DNA sequence: TGCAGTGCTTCAATTGGGACAGTGGGATCGTATGGCTACACCTTC.

This clonotype was seen only a few times. The genes are TRBV3-1 and TRBJ1-4, with D possibly being TRBD1 (5 bases). V lost 5 bases to trimming and J lost 8 bases, with 12 bases between them. The CDR3 is 13 residues long. The V gene's germline CDR1 is LGHDT and CDR2 YNNKEL (reference sequence). CDR3 residues: CASSTPQGEKLFF. CDR3 bases: TGTGCCAGCAGCACCCCCCAGGGCGAAAAACTGTTTTTT.

Ten or more counts support this clonotype. Written as DNA, the CDR3 is TGCGCCAGCAGCTGGGGCGGAGAGACCCAGTACTTC. Amino acids: CASSWGGETQYF. This rearrangement joins TRBV4-3 to TRBJ2-5, with a weak D call TRBD1 (5 bases). V lost 5 bases, J lost 4 bases, and 8 bases lay in between. This CDR3 is 12 amino acids long. In germline, CDR1 is LGHNA, CDR2 YSLEER.

A single count supports this clonotype. The chain is built from TRBV5-6 and TRBJ1-4, with D unresolved. V dropped 1 base and J dropped 14 bases, with 15 bases sitting between them. There are 13 residues in the CDR3. Germline CDR1 and CDR2: SGHDT and YYEEEE. Written as DNA, the CDR3 is TGTGCCAGCAGCTTGCGGTTCATGGATCAGCTGTTTTTT. Translating gives CASSLRFMDQLFF.

The chain combines TRBV6-1 with TRBJ2-3; 9 bases are shared with TRBD1. The V and J ends lost 7 bases and 4 bases, in that order; junction bases with no gene match: 3. The CDR3 loop spans 13 amino acids. Germline V gene data show CDR1 as MNHNS and CDR2 as SASEGT. The CDR3 region is CASNRGHSDTQYF. CDR3 bases: TGTGCCAGCAACAGGGGGCATTCAGATACGCAGTATTTT.

About this clonotype itself: At one end the junction does not follow the germline gene, possibly because of a read error. The J gene is TRBJ2-1, the V gene TRBV20-1; possibly TRBD1 for D (6 bases). Germline assignment: CDR1 DFQATT and CDR2 SNEGSKA (reference sequence). This CDR3 contains 15 residues. Written as DNA, the CDR3 is TGTAGTGCTAGAGGGGGTGGGAGTGCCAACAGTGAGCAGTTCTTC. Amino acid sequence: CSARGGGSANSEQFF.

This clonotype has more than one count but fewer than ten. The chain has TRBV2 and TRBJ2-5, with D perhaps TRBD1 (5 bases). There are 14 residues in the CDR3. Germline V gives CDR1 SNHLY, CDR2 FYNNEI. V was trimmed by 5 bases and J by 7 bases, leaving 17 bases between them. CDR3 DNA: TGTGCCAGCAGTCCCTCCTTAGGGGAAGGGACCCAGTACTTC. Protein sequence: CASSPSLGEGTQYF.

This clonotype was detected a few times. The chain couples TRBV5-1 to TRBJ2-5; D not resolved. The tail of the sequence fits TRBJ2-1 better, so the J call may be wrong. There are 11 residues in the CDR3. Germline assignment: CDR1 SGHRS and CDR2 YFSETQ. CDR3 in DNA: TGCGCCAGCAGGATAGCTGGTGAGCAGTTCTTC. Residues: CASRIAGEQFF.

This clonotype was detected only a few times. The CDR3, as DNA: TGTGCCAGCAGCTTAGGCCAGTCGGAAGAGACCCAGTACTTC. It encodes CASSLGQSEETQYF. The chain joins TRBV7-2 to TRBJ2-5; D ambiguous. Germline CDR1 reads SGHTA; CDR2 reads FQGNSA. CDR3 length: 14 amino acids. The germline V and J ends were trimmed by 1 base and 3 bases, with 9 bases remaining between them. The whole variable domain, remainder taken from reference TRBV7-2 and TRBJ2-5, is GAGVSQSPSNKVTEKGKDVELRCDPISGHTALYWYRQSLGQGLEFLIYFQGNSAPDKSGLPSDRFSAERTGGSVSTLTIQRTQQEDSAVYLCASSLGQSEETQYFGPGTRLLVL.

The rearrangement joins TRBV2 to TRBJ2-1, with no clear D. This CDR3 comprises 15 residues. Per germline, CDR1 SNHLY and CDR2 FYNNEI. Trimming left V 1 base short and J 5 bases short, with 12 bases between. CDR3 sequence (DNA): TGTGCCAGCAGTGAAGGTGGGGTATGGGACAATGAGCAGTTCTTC. Translated, it gives CASSEGGVWDNEQFF.

Comments on this clonotype: Germline is not matched at one junction end, which may reflect a read error. The chain carries TRBV7-9 and TRBJ2-3; 10 nucleotides align to TRBD1. The CDR3 spans 17 residues. Germline assignment: CDR1 SEHNR and CDR2 FQNEAQ (reference sequence). The CDR3 here is CASSLARDRGSRDTQYF. In DNA form, the CDR3 reads TGTGCCAGCAGTTTAGCCCGGGACAGGGGATCGCGAGATACGCAGTATTTT.

This chain uses TRBV15 with TRBJ1-4, with D maybe TRBD1 (6 bases). The CDR3 totals 15 residues. The V and J ends lost 1 base and 8 bases respectively, with 14 bases between them. Germline V gene sequence: CDR1 LNHNV, CDR2 YYDKDF (reference sequence). CDR3 coding DNA: TGTGCCACCAGCAGAGGGTTCCGACAGGTGGAAAAACTGTTTTTT. Its protein is CATSRGFRQVEKLFF. The complete variable domain, with remaining parts taken from reference TRBV15 and TRBJ1-4, reads DAMVIQNPRYQVTQFGKPVTLSCSQTLNHNVMYWYQQKSSQAPKLLFHYYDKDFNNEADTPDNFQSRRPNTSFCFLDIRSPGLGDTAMYLCATSRGFRQVEKLFFGSGTQLSVL.

V usage is TRBV19 and J usage is TRBJ2-5, with 10 nucleotides matching TRBD2. Germline CDR1 is LNHDA and CDR2 is SQIVND (reference sequence). This CDR3 spans 14 amino acids. The ends lost 11 bases at V and 0 bases at J; junction bases unmatched: 6. DNA for the CDR3: TGTGCCGGTACCAGCGGGGGGGACCAAGAGACCCAGTACTTC. Its translation: CAGTSGGDQETQYF.